These T cell receptor beta chains were read from a single sample in a study of OX40 agonist ivuxolimab in advanced cancers. Sequencing used immunoSEQ multiplex PCR; TCRdb keeps in-frame clones, though not all of them. The table has tens of thousands of clones, about 91% seen once. The source material was CD4+ or CD8+ T cells sorted from blood, sampled in a trial of the OX40 agonist ivuxolimab. The receptors derive from an adult with an advanced solid tumor such as melanoma, head and neck, liver or kidney cancer. Both conserved end residues are part of each CDR3. A D gene is named only where the DNA matches it firmly. Clone size is not always given. Where it is, it says once, few, many or a class for expanded clones.

V	size	J	D	CDR3	DNA
TRBV19	NA	TRBJ2-7	TRBD1	CASSTDRLSYEQYF	TGTGCCAGTAGTACGGACAGGCTCTCCTACGAGCAGTACTTC
TRBV18	NA	TRBJ2-3	TRBD2	CASSPTGGDTQYF	TGTGCCAGCTCACCGACGGGGGGAGATACGCAGTATTTT
TRBV2	once	TRBJ2-7	NA	CATGGTPSYEQYF	TGTGCCACTGGGGGGACACCTTCCTACGAGCAGTACTTC
TRBV6-1	NA	TRBJ2-7	TRBD2	CASSERVAGGSNSYEQYF	TGTGCCAGCAGTGAACGAGTAGCGGGAGGGTCTAATTCCTACGAGCAGTACTTC
TRBV4-1	once	TRBJ1-1	NA	CASSQAGQDEAFF	TGCGCCAGCAGCCAAGCCGGGCAGGATGAAGCTTTCTTT
TRBV28	once	TRBJ2-3	NA	CASSPRRGPTDTQYF	TGTGCCAGCAGTCCCCGGCGGGGACCCACAGATACGCAGTATTTT
TRBV9	NA	TRBJ1-1	TRBD1	CASSVAPTGGDTEAFF	TGTGCCAGCAGCGTGGCCCCGACAGGGGGCGACACTGAAGCTTTCTTT
TRBV7-9	NA	TRBJ2-1	TRBD2	CASSFILAGGNEQFF	TGTGCCAGCAGCTTTATTCTAGCGGGAGGGAATGAGCAGTTCTTC
TRBV29-1	NA	TRBJ2-7	NA	CSVGMLGKTYEQYF	TGCAGCGTGGGTATGCTGGGAAAAACCTACGAGCAGTACTTC
TRBV7-2	NA	TRBJ2-2	TRBD1	CASSLAGVRGQGTGELFF	TGTGCCAGCAGCTTAGCGGGCGTTAGGGGACAGGGGACCGGGGAGCTGTTTTTT
TRBV7-9	NA	TRBJ1-5	NA	CASSLAGNRGNQPQHF	TGTGCCAGCAGCTTAGCAGGGAACAGGGGCAATCAGCCCCAGCATTTT
TRBV11-2	NA	TRBJ2-1	NA	CASSLAGARNEQFF	TGTGCCAGCAGCTTAGCAGGGGCTCGGAATGAGCAGTTCTTC
TRBV18	once	TRBJ2-1	NA	CASSPPGRNEQFF	TGTGCCAGCTCACCACCAGGGAGAAATGAGCAGTTCTTC
TRBV5-1	NA	TRBJ2-1	TRBD2	CASSRAGAGYNEQFF	TGCGCCAGCAGCCGAGCGGGAGCGGGCTACAATGAGCAGTTCTTC
TRBV7-2	NA	TRBJ2-7	NA	CASSLGSQNPYEQYF	TGTGCCAGCAGCTTGGGTAGTCAGAACCCCTACGAGCAGTACTTC
TRBV2	NA	TRBJ2-2	TRBD2	CASTKREGNTGELFF	TGTGCCAGCACCAAGCGGGAGGGCAACACCGGGGAGCTGTTTTTT
TRBV7-2	NA	TRBJ2-1	NA	CASSLATGSSYNEQFF	TGTGCCAGCAGCTTAGCCACAGGGAGCTCCTACAATGAGCAGTTCTTC
TRBV10-3	NA	TRBJ2-7	NA	CAISESRGHRYEQYF	TGTGCCATCAGTGAGTCGAGGGGACACCGATACGAGCAGTACTTC
TRBV19	NA	TRBJ2-2	NA	CASSMGWRDLTGELFF	TGTGCCAGTAGTATGGGATGGCGGGACCTTACCGGGGAGCTGTTTTTT
TRBV5-1	NA	TRBJ2-3	NA	CASSFSAFGTDTQYF	TGCGCCAGCAGCTTTTCAGCGTTTGGCACAGATACGCAGTATTTT
TRBV19	NA	TRBJ1-3	NA	CASSTHGDTGNTIYF	TGTGCCAGTAGTACCCACGGGGACACAGGAAACACCATATATTTT
TRBV2	NA	TRBJ1-4	TRBD1	CASRWTGQNEKLFF	TGTGCCAGCAGATGGACAGGGCAAAATGAAAAACTGTTTTTT
TRBV5-4	NA	TRBJ2-3	TRBD2	CASSLKLAGNTDTQYF	TGTGCCAGCAGCTTGAAACTAGCGGGAAACACAGATACGCAGTATTTT
TRBV6-5	NA	TRBJ1-1	NA	CASSRGRGGNTEAFF	TGTGCCAGCAGTCGCGGGCGGGGTGGGAACACTGAAGCTTTCTTT
TRBV19	NA	TRBJ1-5	NA	CASSPWAGGGGTPPYSNQPQHF	TGTGCCAGTAGTCCCTGGGCGGGAGGCGGGGGCACCCCCCCATATAGCAATCAGCCCCAGCATTTT
TRBV6-5	NA	TRBJ2-1	NA	CASSPGRREQFF	TGTGCCAGCAGCCCTGGACGTCGTGAGCAGTTCTTC
TRBV27	NA	TRBJ2-7	TRBD2	CASSPREGPYEQYF	TGTGCCAGCAGCCCTAGGGAGGGCCCCTACGAGCAGTACTTC
TRBV5-1	NA	TRBJ2-5	NA	CASSLAGTLETQYF	TGCGCCAGCAGCTTGGCAGGGACTTTAGAGACCCAGTACTTC
TRBV9	NA	TRBJ2-2	NA	CASSEPNTGELFF	TGTGCCAGCAGCGAACCGAACACCGGGGAGCTGTTTTTT
TRBV7-2	NA	TRBJ2-1	NA	CASSQTFGNNEQFF	TGTGCCAGCAGCCAGACTTTCGGGAACAATGAGCAGTTCTTC
TRBV19	once	TRBJ2-7	NA	CASSNQVGSGYEQYF	TGTGCCAGTAGTAATCAGGTTGGTAGCGGCTACGAGCAGTACTTC
TRBV28	NA	TRBJ2-1	NA	CASSPLGAGPYNEQFF	TGTGCCAGCAGTCCCCTTGGGGCGGGACCCTACAATGAGCAGTTCTTC
TRBV6-5	NA	TRBJ1-5	NA	CASSYRPSNQPQHF	TGTGCCAGCAGTTACAGACCGAGCAATCAGCCCCAGCATTTT
TRBV18	NA	TRBJ1-1	NA	CASSPPNTRAKGLTEAFF	TGTGCCAGCTCACCACCGAACACCCGCGCTAAGGGTCTAACTGAAGCTTTCTTT
TRBV7-2	once	TRBJ2-3	NA	CASSGLGTPADTQYF	TGTGCCAGCAGCGGCCTTGGGACCCCCGCAGATACGCAGTATTTT
TRBV10-1	NA	TRBJ2-1	TRBD2	CARGGEGLVDDNEQFF	TGCGCCAGGGGAGGGGAGGGACTAGTAGACGACAATGAGCAGTTCTTC
TRBV27	NA	TRBJ2-7	TRBD1	CASRSDRGQGEQYF	TGTGCCAGCCGTTCTGACAGGGGGCAGGGCGAGCAGTACTTC
TRBV19	NA	TRBJ1-5	TRBD1	CASSPGTGRLNQPQHF	TGTGCCAGTAGTCCGGGGACAGGGCGCTTAAATCAGCCCCAGCATTTT
TRBV5-6	NA	TRBJ2-7	NA	CASSLAGREQYF	TGTGCCAGCAGCTTGGCTGGTAGGGAGCAGTACTTC
TRBV6-5	NA	TRBJ1-2	TRBD1	CASREQGNYGYTF	TGTGCCAGCAGGGAACAGGGGAACTATGGCTACACCTTC
TRBV6-5	NA	TRBJ2-1	NA	CASSKHTREQFF	TGTGCCAGCAGTAAACACACAAGGGAGCAGTTCTTC
TRBV9	NA	TRBJ2-5	NA	CASSVAPTLRAGQETQYF	TGTGCCAGCAGCGTAGCTCCAACCCTCCGGGCAGGGCAAGAGACCCAGTACTTC
TRBV29-1	NA	TRBJ1-1	NA	CSVDSGLRMSEAFF	TGCAGCGTTGATTCGGGGCTGCGCATGTCTGAAGCTTTCTTT
TRBV2	once	TRBJ2-1	TRBD2	CASSEGSSGRAKFF	TGTGCCAGCAGTGAAGGCTCTAGCGGGAGGGCCAAGTTCTTC
TRBV5-1	NA	TRBJ2-3	TRBD1	CASSPGTGGFRDTQYF	TGCGCCAGCAGCCCGGGGACAGGGGGCTTTAGAGATACGCAGTATTTT